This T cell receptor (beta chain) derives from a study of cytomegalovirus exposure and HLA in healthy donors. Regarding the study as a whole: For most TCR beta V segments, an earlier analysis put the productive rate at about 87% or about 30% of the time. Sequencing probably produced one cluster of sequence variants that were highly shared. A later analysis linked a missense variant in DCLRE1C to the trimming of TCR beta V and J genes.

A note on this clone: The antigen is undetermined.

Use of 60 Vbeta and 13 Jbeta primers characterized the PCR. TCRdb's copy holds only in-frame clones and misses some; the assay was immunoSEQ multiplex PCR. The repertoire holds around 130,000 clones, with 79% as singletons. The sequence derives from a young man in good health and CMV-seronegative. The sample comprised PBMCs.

The CDR3 protein is CASSLWGTTENQPQHF. For the CDR3, the DNA is TGTGCCAGCAGTTTATGGGGGACAACTGAGAATCAGCCCCAGCATTTT. The V and J genes are TRBV27 and TRBJ1-5; tentative D call: TRBD1 (6 bases). This CDR3 spans 16 amino acids. Germline CDR1 is MNHEY and CDR2 is SMNVEV (reference sequence). Trimming took 1 base from V and 4 from J, leaving 14 bases between them.